This TCR beta chain was captured by sequencing in a study of cytomegalovirus exposure and HLA in healthy donors. General study findings and limits: Later analysis showed TCR association rates varying by HLA locus, highest for DRB1 and lowest for HLA-C. Later findings reportedly placed an Asian-associated ancestry cluster below the roughly 700-donor mean for N-insertions. No immune exposure information besides CMV serostatus was available.

Healthy individuals who donated bone marrow served as the donors. CDR3 length: 17 amino acids. V lost 3 bases, J lost 4 bases, and 19 bases lay in between. Germline CDR1 and CDR2: MGHRA and YSYEKL. Vbeta (60) and Jbeta (13) primers were used in the PCR. The assay was immunoSEQ multiplex PCR, and TCRdb's table has in-frame clones only and misses some. The sample consists of 95,000 to 150,000 clones, 81% of them appearing once. A note on this clone: Its antigen is currently unknown.

The rearrangement joins TRBV4-1 to TRBJ1-5; D perhaps matches TRBD1 (5 bases). What was sequenced was PBMCs. The source is a man in his late teens or twenties in good health and CMV-seronegative. The CDR3 region is CASSHPGGSTSNQPQHF. The CDR3 nucleotides read TGCGCCAGCAGCCACCCTGGGGGGTCCACTTCGAATCAGCCCCAGCATTTT.